The 13 T cell receptor beta chains below all came from one sample that was sequenced in a study of blood T cell repertoires in COVID-19. Produced via immunoSEQ multiplex PCR; TCRdb's table is partial and in-frame only. Altogether about 130,000 clones are present, around nine tenths being singletons, with the ten largest covering 11%. The sample consisted of peripheral blood. Receptors were obtained from a woman aged 70-85 years with COVID-19, enrolled during active disease.

This clone was found once. This rearrangement joins TRBV11-2 to TRBJ1-1, with 12 nucleotides matching TRBD1. V was clipped by 3 bases and J by 5 bases; unmatched bases: 4. Germline-derived CDR1 and CDR2 are SGHAT and FQNNGV. This CDR3 contains 15 residues. The CDR3 bases are TGTGCCAGCAGCTTCGGGGGACAGGGGGCAACTGAAGCTTTCTTT. This codes for CASSFGGQGATEAFF.

The V gene is TRBV28, the J gene TRBJ2-2; perhaps TRBD2 as D (6 bases). Germline V gives CDR1 MDHEN, CDR2 SYDVKM. CDR3 length: 16 residues. Trimming removed 6 bases at V and 6 bases at J, with 20 bases between. The CDR3 DNA sequence: TGTGCCAGCAGATCGGGGTGGAGGGTGGACTCCGGGGAGCTGTTTTTT. It codes for CASRSGWRVDSGELFF.

Here the CDR3 reads CASRQTGRFGNTIYF. Written as DNA, the CDR3 is TGTGCCAGCAGACAGACAGGGAGGTTCGGAAACACCATATATTTT. The chain combines TRBV11-2 with TRBJ1-3; 7 bases map to TRBD1. CDR1 and CDR2 (germline): SGHAT, FQNNGV. This CDR3 has 15 amino acids. The ends lost 6 bases at V and 4 bases at J; junction bases unmatched: 9.

The chain combines TRBV5-5 with TRBJ2-3; 10 bases align to TRBD1. CDR1 is SGHKS and CDR2 is YYEKEE in the germline V gene (reference sequence). The CDR3 runs to 15 residues. Unmatched junction bases numbered 6, after V lost 3 bases and J lost 5 bases. CDR3: CASSSRDRGRDTQYF. The CDR3 nucleotides are TGTGCCAGCAGCTCCCGGGACAGGGGAAGAGATACGCAGTATTTT.

The chain has TRBV6-2 or TRBV6-3 and TRBJ1-3, with D unclear. Trimming took 0 bases from V and 1 from J, leaving 7 bases between them. This CDR3 spans 15 amino acids. CDR1 and CDR2 from the germline V gene are MNHEY and SVGEGT. The CDR3 bases are TGTGCCAGCAGTTACTCCCACGGTTCTGGAAACACCATATATTTT. Amino acid sequence: CASSYSHGSGNTIYF.

This clone turned up a few times. The rearrangement links TRBV5-3 to TRBJ1-2; 7 bases are a match to TRBD1. TRBV5-3 is treated as an ORF (open reading frame) with a function not yet certain. The CDR3 is 17 amino acids. After removal of 5 bases from V and 7 bases from J, the junction contained 20 bases not matched to a gene. The CDR3, as DNA: TGTGCCAGAAGATGGGGGAAGGGGGCGCGAAATCGGCCTGGCTACACCTTC. Translation gives CARRWGKGARNRPGYTF.

V is TRBV6-5 and J is TRBJ2-3; 7 bases match TRBD1. The length of the CDR3 is 14 residues. Per the germline V gene, CDR1 is MNHEY and CDR2 is SVGAGI. Unmatched junction bases numbered 6, after V lost 7 bases and J lost 2 bases. The CDR3 here is CASTKQGSTDTQYF. CDR3 DNA sequence: TGTGCCAGCACCAAACAGGGGTCCACAGATACGCAGTATTTT.

The chain joins TRBV5-1 to TRBJ2-5; TRBD2 matches at 10 bases. CDR1 is SGHRS and CDR2 is YFSETQ in the germline V gene. Trimming cost V 0 bases and J 2 bases; bases outside gene matches: 4. This CDR3 has 16 amino acids. The CDR3 DNA reads as TGCGCCAGCAGCTTGGCACTAGCGGGGCGACAAGAGACCCAGTACTTC. Its protein product is CASSLALAGRQETQYF.

This chain joins TRBV7-2 and TRBJ2-7; TRBD2 is a possible D gene (7 bases). V was trimmed by 4 bases and J by 7 bases, leaving 20 bases between them. CDR3 size: 15 residues. Germline V CDR1 and CDR2: SGHTA, FQGNSA. The CDR3 nucleotides are TGTGCCAGCAGCTGGGCGGCGGGGGCCGCTTGGGAGCAGTACTTC. Translated: CASSWAAGAAWEQYF.

The J gene is TRBJ1-1, the V gene TRBV5-1, with a weak D call TRBD1 (5 bases). The germline gives CDR1 SGHRS, CDR2 YFSETQ. Deletions cut 4 bases from V and 6 bases from J, with 22 bases between. CDR3 size: 16 residues. CDR3 bases: TGCGCCAGCAGCCCTCGGGAGGGGACGGTTGAGGCTGAAGCTTTCTTT. Amino acids: CASSPREGTVEAEAFF.

V usage is TRBV10-3 and J usage is TRBJ2-3, with 8 bases identical to TRBD2. CDR1 is ENHRY, CDR2 SYGVKD, per germline. Trimming at V came to 3 bases and at J to 4 bases, leaving 6 bases not matched to a gene. This CDR3 has 15 residues. The CDR3 sequence is CAISDGGGLSDTQYF. CDR3 nucleotides: TGTGCCATCAGTGATGGCGGGGGGCTTTCAGATACGCAGTATTTT.

The gene calls are TRBV5-6 and TRBJ2-1; D remains unclear. The germline V gene has CDR1 SGHDT and CDR2 YYEEEE. The V gene lost 2 bases and the J gene lost 0 bases, with 6 bases spanning the gap. This CDR3 region has 14 residues. CDR3 sequence: CASSFSSSYNEQFF. Here the CDR3 DNA reads TGTGCCAGCAGCTTTTCCAGCTCCTACAATGAGCAGTTCTTC.

The chain combines TRBV4-2 with TRBJ2-1; the D is unclear. CDR3 length equals 16 residues. Germline V gene lookup returns CDR1 LGHNA and CDR2 YNFKEQ. V dropped 1 base and J dropped 0 bases, with 10 bases sitting between them. The CDR3 DNA reads TGTGCCAGCAGCCAAGCCCACTTTAGCTCCTACAATGAGCAGTTCTTC. Translating gives CASSQAHFSSYNEQFF.